This T cell receptor beta chain was profiled in a study of blood T cell repertoires in COVID-19. V was clipped by 2 bases and J by 3 bases, with 8 bases between them. Germline loops: CDR1 SGHTS, CDR2 YDEGEE. CDR3 size: 14 residues. In the source study's methods: Reference gene primer amplification in the assay estimated nucleated cell counts. Only in-frame clones appear in the TCRdb table, and some are missing; sequencing was by immunoSEQ multiplex PCR. D and trimming were read from the DNA, whereas the V and J calls and clone size are those reported in that table. Of tens of thousands of clones listed, more than 80% are singletons.

This sequence originates from a human donor in a cohort sampled during active COVID-19. The J gene is TRBJ1-4, the V gene TRBV5-8, with D unresolved. Sequenced: peripheral blood. The CDR3 here is CASSFGPSNEKLFF. The DNA of the CDR3 is TGTGCCAGCAGCTTTGGCCCATCTAATGAAAAACTGTTTTTT.